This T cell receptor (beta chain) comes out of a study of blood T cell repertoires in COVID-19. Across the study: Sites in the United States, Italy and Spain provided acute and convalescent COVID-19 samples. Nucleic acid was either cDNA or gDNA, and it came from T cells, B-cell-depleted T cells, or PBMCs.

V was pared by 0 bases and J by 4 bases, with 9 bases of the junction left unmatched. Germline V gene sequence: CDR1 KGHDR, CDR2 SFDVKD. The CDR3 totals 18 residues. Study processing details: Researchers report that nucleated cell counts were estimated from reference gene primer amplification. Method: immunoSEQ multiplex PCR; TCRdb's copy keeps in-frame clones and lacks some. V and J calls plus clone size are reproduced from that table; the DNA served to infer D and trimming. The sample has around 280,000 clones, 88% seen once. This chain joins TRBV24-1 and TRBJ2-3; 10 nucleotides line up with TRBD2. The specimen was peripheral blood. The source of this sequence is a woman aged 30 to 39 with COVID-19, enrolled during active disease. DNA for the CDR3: TGTGCCACCAGTGATTTGCGAGTAGCGGGAGGAGGGGCAGATACGCAGTATTTT. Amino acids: CATSDLRVAGGGADTQYF.